Each of the 10 T cell receptor beta chains below was sequenced from the same sample in a study of Ad26.COV2.S vaccination and SARS-CoV-2 variants. The treatment denotes: about 20 received Ad26.COV2.S at low or high dose, single or two shots; about 5 received placebo; per-sample allocation not given. Each sample was drawn 63 days after the first injection (of vaccine or placebo). TCRdb's copy holds only in-frame clones and misses some; the assay was immunoSEQ multiplex PCR. The table has 360,000 or so clones, around nine tenths seen once. Sequencing used peripheral blood, obtained in a trial of Ad26.COV2.S vaccine versus placebo. The receptors were sampled from a person between 18 and 65 years old who received the Ad26.COV2.S COVID-19 vaccine or a placebo.

The rearrangement uses TRBV2 and TRBJ1-5, with D perhaps matching TRBD1 (5 bases). The CDR3 runs to 13 residues. With 4 bases removed from V and 4 bases from J, the gap between germline ends came to 8 bases. Germline assignment: CDR1 SNHLY and CDR2 FYNNEI. The DNA of the CDR3 is TGTGCCAGCAGTGTGACAGTTAATCAGCCCCAGCATTTT. Protein sequence: CASSVTVNQPQHF.

This sequence joins TRBV3-1 (or the pseudogene TRBV3-2) and TRBJ2-7; D unclear. V was clipped by 4 bases and J by 4 bases, with 11 bases between them. Germline V gene sequence: CDR1 LGHDT, CDR2 YNNKEL (reference sequence). The CDR3 is 13 amino acids. The DNA for the CDR3 is TGTGCCAGCAGCCCCGGTCCTACTTACGAGCAGTACTTC. Translation: CASSPGPTYEQYF.

The CDR3 region has the DNA TGTGCCAGCAGTGAACATCCGCCCGTGGGCTACAATGAGCAGTTCTTC. It translates to CASSEHPPVGYNEQFF. The rearrangement links TRBV6-1 to TRBJ2-1; D remains ambiguous. Trimming cost V 2 bases and J 3 bases, with 14 bases left between them. The CDR3 extends over 16 amino acids. CDR1 and CDR2 from the germline V gene are MNHNS and SASEGT.

The rearrangement links TRBV27 to TRBJ2-7, with TRBD2 matching over 7 bases. V lost 8 bases to trimming and J lost 6 bases; unmatched junction nucleotides: 16. The CDR3 runs 15 residues. The germline CDR1 and CDR2 sequences are MNHEY and SMNVEV (reference sequence). DNA for the CDR3: TGTGCCAGCTGGACCTCGGGACTATCTCCTCGCGAGCAGTACTTC. It is translated as CASWTSGLSPREQYF.

This chain links TRBV5-3 with TRBJ2-7; perhaps TRBD2 as D (6 bases). TRBV5-3 is an ORF, and what it does is uncertain. This CDR3 has 14 amino acids. Trimming took off 5 bases at V and 2 bases at J, with 14 bases between the two ends. The CDR3 sequence: CARRRYGSTYEQYF. The DNA of the CDR3 is TGTGCCAGAAGGCGTTACGGGAGTACCTACGAGCAGTACTTC.

V and J are TRBV24-1 and TRBJ2-3, with TRBD1 identical over 9 bases. The V and J ends lost 4 bases and 4 bases, in that order; junction bases with no gene match: 11. The CDR3 totals 17 residues. Germline assignment: CDR1 KGHDR and CDR2 SFDVKD. As DNA, the CDR3 is TGTGCCACCAGTGAACCCGCTGGACAGGGGAGGGCAGATACGCAGTATTTT. Translated, it gives CATSEPAGQGRADTQYF.

The chain recombines TRBV20-1 with TRBJ2-7; weak D call: TRBD2 (6 bases). Trimming cost V 3 bases and J 3 bases, with 6 bases left between them. Germline loops: CDR1 DFQATT, CDR2 SNEGSKA (reference sequence). The CDR3 has 11 amino acids. The CDR3 region has the DNA TGCAGTGCTAGCGGGAGCTACGAGCAGTACTTC. Translation gives CSASGSYEQYF.

The V gene is TRBV9, the J gene TRBJ2-1, with 9 bases fitting TRBD2. This CDR3 comprises 20 residues. V dropped 4 bases and J dropped 6; count of bases not matched to a gene: 23. Germline-derived CDR1 and CDR2 are SGDLS and YYNGEE. The CDR3 protein is CASSPQIAGALGFGGNEQFF. CDR3 nucleotides: TGTGCCAGCAGCCCCCAAATAGCGGGAGCCTTGGGGTTCGGAGGCAATGAGCAGTTCTTC.

The chain couples TRBV24-1 to TRBJ1-2; D might be TRBD1 (5 bases). V was shortened by 4 bases and J by 7 bases, with 9 bases between the two germline ends. Looked up from germline, CDR1 is KGHDR and CDR2 is SFDVKD. This CDR3 is built from 12 residues. The CDR3: CATSDSGVGYTF. DNA of the CDR3: TGTGCCACCAGTGACTCGGGGGTTGGCTACACCTTC.

The genes are TRBV11-2 and TRBJ2-5, with a tentative D call TRBD2 (6 bases). This CDR3 is 15 amino acids long. Trimming took 2 bases from V and 5 from J, leaving 15 bases between them. Germline CDR1 SGHAT, CDR2 FQNNGV. The CDR3 region has the DNA TGTGCCAGCAGCTTAATCGCGGGAAACATGGAGACCCAGTACTTC. It encodes CASSLIAGNMETQYF.